This is a list of T cell receptor beta chains from one sample in a study of memory CD4+ T cells and cytomegalovirus serostatus. Generated by immunoSEQ multiplex PCR, the TCRdb table keeps only in-frame clones and is missing some. The sample lists about 41,000 clones; 60% to 85% were seen once. The sequenced material came from memory CD4+ T cells from blood. The origin of the receptors is an adult in good health and CMV-seronegative. The CDR3 runs from the conserved cysteine through the conserved F or W. Fields, in order: J gene, D gene, V gene, CDR3 protein. D genes are given only for firm matches.

TRBJ2-7 | TRBD1 | TRBV18 | CASSLGQGTDGEQYF
TRBJ2-2 | TRBD2 | TRBV27 | CASSPRPPGLAGGLRYAGELFF
TRBJ2-1 | TRBD2 | TRBV4-3 | CASSPKGLAGNNEQFF
TRBJ1-2 | TRBD1 | TRBV7-2 | CASSQQGAQEAYTF
TRBJ2-7 | TRBD1 | TRBV18 | CASSPRTGGTYEQYF
TRBJ1-2 | - | TRBV5-4 | CASSLNSGRGYTF
TRBJ2-7 | TRBD2 | TRBV27 | CASSPLAGDSYEQYF
TRBJ1-1 | TRBD1 | TRBV28 | CASSSAGTGMNTEAFF
TRBJ2-3 | - | TRBV28 | CASSFSRVADTQYF
TRBJ2-1 | TRBD1 | TRBV27 | CASSTNRGRGNEQFF
TRBJ2-1 | TRBD1 | TRBV11-1 | CASSSGTGGINEQFF
TRBJ2-3 | TRBD2 | TRBV5-4 | CASRPGLAEGTDTQYF
TRBJ2-1 | TRBD1 | TRBV9 | CASSVRDRENNEQFF
TRBJ1-5 | - | TRBV28 | CASSPRSDHQPQHF
TRBJ2-1 | - | TRBV4-2 | CASSQVQEDYNEQFF
TRBJ1-6 | - | TRBV7-2 | CASSLEQPFPGYNSPLHF
TRBJ1-2 | - | TRBV20-1 | CSAMDGDYTF
TRBJ1-5 | - | TRBV7-2 | CASSLDQGSNQPQHF
TRBJ1-3 | - | TRBV5-1 | CASSLGTARNTIYF
TRBJ1-5 | TRBD1 | TRBV4-1 | CASSQDPETGVNPPQHF
TRBJ1-1 | - | TRBV30 | CAWSKRNSAEAFF
TRBJ2-1 | - | TRBV9 | CASSVGISSKVSYNEQFF
TRBJ1-5 | - | TRBV28 | CASYAGNNQPQHF
TRBJ2-2 | TRBD1 | TRBV6-1 | CASSVDRANTGELFF
TRBJ1-2 | TRBD1 | TRBV5-4 | CASSLRDRGEGYTF
TRBJ1-5 | - | TRBV7-8 | CASSSDLNQPQHF